The source of this TCR beta chain is a study of blood T cell repertoires in COVID-19. Using immunoSEQ multiplex PCR, the repertoire was profiled, and TCRdb retains in-frame clones only, with some absent. This table holds 200,000 to 300,000 clones, over 75% found once. In germline, CDR1 is SGDLS, CDR2 YYNGEE. This CDR3 has 14 residues. Trimming pared 4 bases from V and 1 base from J, leaving 8 bases between. The chain uses TRBV9 and TRBJ2-2, with a possible D match to TRBD1 (6 bases). The clonotype comes from a human donor in a cohort sampled during active COVID-19. The sequenced sample consisted of peripheral blood. The CDR3 DNA follows: TGTGCCAGCAGCCCGGGACAGAACACCGGGGAGCTGTTTTTT. It is translated as CASSPGQNTGELFF.